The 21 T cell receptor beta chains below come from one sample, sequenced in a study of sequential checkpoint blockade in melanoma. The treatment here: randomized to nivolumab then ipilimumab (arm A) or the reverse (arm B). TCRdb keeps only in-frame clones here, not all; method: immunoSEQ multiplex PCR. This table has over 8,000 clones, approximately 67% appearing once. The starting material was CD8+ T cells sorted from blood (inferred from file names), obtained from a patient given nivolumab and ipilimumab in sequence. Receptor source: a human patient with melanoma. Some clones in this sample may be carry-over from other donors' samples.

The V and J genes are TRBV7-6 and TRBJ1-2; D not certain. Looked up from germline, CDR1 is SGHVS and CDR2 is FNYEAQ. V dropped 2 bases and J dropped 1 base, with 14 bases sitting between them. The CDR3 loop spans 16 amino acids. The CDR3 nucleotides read TGTGCCAGCAGCTTACCTGATACTCCCCTTAACTATGGCTACACCTTC. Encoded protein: CASSLPDTPLNYGYTF.

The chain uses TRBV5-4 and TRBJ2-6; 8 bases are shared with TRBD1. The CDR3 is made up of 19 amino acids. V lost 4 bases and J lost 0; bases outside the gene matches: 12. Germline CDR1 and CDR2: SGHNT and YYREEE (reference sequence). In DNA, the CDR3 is TGTGCCAGCAGCCCCCGACAGGGGACTCCAAGCTCTGGGGCCAACGTCCTGACTTTC. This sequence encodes CASSPRQGTPSSGANVLTF.

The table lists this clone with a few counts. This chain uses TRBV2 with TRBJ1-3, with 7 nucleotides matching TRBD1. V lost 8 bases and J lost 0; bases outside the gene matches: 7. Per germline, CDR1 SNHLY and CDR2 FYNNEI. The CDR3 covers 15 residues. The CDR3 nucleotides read TGTGCCAGCGCCGTCACAGGGGCCTCTGGAAACACCATATATTTT. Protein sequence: CASAVTGASGNTIYF.

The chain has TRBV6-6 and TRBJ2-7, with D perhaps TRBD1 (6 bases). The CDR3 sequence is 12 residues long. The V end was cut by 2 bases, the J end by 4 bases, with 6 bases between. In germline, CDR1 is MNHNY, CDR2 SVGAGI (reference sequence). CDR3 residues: CASSYGQYEQYF. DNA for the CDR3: TGTGCCAGCAGTTACGGACAGTACGAGCAGTACTTC.

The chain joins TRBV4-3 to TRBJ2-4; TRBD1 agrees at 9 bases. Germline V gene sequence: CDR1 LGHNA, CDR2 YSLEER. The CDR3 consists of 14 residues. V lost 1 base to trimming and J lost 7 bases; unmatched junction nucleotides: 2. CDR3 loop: CASSQVGTGNIQYF. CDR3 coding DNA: TGCGCCAGCAGCCAAGTGGGGACAGGGAACATTCAGTACTTC.

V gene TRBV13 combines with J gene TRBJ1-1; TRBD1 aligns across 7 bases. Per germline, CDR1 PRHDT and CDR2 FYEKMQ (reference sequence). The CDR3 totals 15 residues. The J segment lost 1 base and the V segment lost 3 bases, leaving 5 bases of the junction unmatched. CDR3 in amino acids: CASSFSGTENTEAFF. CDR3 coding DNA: TGTGCCAGCAGCTTCTCCGGGACAGAGAACACTGAAGCTTTCTTT.

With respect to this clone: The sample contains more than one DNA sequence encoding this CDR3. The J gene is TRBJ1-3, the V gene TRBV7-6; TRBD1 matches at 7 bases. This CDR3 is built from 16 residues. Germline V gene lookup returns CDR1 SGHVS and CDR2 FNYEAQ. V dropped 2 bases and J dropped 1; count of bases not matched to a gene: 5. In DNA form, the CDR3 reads TGTGCCAGCAGCTTACGGGGCAGGGGGTCTGGAAACACCATATATTTT. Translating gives CASSLRGRGSGNTIYF.

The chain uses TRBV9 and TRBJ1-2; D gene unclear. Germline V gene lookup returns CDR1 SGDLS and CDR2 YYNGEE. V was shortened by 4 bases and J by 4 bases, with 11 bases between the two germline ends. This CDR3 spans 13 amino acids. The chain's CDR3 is CASSKPETYGYTF. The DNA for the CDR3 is TGTGCCAGCAGCAAACCGGAGACCTATGGCTACACCTTC.

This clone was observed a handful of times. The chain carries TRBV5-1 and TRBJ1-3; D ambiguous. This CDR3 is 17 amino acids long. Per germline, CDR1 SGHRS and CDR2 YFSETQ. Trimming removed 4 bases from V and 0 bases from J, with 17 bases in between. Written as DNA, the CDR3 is TGCGCCAGCAGCCAAAGGGCAGGAGGCCGCTCTGGAAACACCATATATTTT. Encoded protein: CASSQRAGGRSGNTIYF. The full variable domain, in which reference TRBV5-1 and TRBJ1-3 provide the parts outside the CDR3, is KAGVTQTPRYLIKTRGQQVTLSCSPISGHRSVSWYQQTPGQGLQFLFEYFSETQRNKGNFPGRFSGRQFSNSRSEMNVSTLELGDSALYLCASSQRAGGRSGNTIYFGEGSWLTVV.

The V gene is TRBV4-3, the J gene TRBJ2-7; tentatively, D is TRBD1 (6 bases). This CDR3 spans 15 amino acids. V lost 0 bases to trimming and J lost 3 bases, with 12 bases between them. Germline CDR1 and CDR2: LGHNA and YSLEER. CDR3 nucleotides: TGCGCCAGCAGCCAAGATCTCGGACAGATCTACGAGCAGTACTTC. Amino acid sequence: CASSQDLGQIYEQYF.

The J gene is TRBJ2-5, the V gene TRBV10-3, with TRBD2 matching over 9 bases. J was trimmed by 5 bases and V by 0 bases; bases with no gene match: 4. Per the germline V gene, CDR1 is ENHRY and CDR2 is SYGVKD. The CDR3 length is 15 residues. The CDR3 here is CAISESKRGVETQYF. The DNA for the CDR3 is TGTGCCATCAGTGAGTCAAAGCGGGGGGTGGAGACCCAGTACTTC.

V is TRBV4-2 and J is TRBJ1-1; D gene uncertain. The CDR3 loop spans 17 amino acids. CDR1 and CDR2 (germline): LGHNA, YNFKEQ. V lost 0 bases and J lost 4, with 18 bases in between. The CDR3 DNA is TGTGCCAGCAGCCAAGATGAATATCAGGAGGCCGTCACTGAAGCTTTCTTT. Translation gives CASSQDEYQEAVTEAFF.

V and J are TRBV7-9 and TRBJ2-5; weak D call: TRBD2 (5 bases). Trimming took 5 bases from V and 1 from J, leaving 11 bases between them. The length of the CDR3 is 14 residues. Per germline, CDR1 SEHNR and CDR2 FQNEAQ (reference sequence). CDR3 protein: CASSPPGSQETQYF. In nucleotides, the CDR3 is TGTGCCAGCAGCCCCCCGGGGAGCCAAGAGACCCAGTACTTC. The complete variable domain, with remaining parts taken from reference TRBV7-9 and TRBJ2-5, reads DTGVSQNPRHKITKRGQNVTFRCDPISEHNRLYWYRQTLGQGPEFLTYFQNEAQLEKSRLLSDRFSAERPKGSFSTLEIQRTEQGDSAMYLCASSPPGSQETQYFGPGTRLLVL.

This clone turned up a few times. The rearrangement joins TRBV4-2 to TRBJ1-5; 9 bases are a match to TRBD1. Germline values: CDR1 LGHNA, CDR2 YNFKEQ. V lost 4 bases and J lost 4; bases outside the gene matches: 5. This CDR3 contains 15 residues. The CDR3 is CASSLWDRANQPQHF. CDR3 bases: TGTGCCAGCAGCCTTTGGGACAGGGCAAATCAGCCCCAGCATTTT.

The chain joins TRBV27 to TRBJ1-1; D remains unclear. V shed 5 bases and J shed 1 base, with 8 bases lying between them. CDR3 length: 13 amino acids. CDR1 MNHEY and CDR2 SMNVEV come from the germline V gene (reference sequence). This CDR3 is CASSGPRNTEAFF. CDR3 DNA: TGTGCCAGCAGTGGCCCCAGGAACACTGAAGCTTTCTTT.

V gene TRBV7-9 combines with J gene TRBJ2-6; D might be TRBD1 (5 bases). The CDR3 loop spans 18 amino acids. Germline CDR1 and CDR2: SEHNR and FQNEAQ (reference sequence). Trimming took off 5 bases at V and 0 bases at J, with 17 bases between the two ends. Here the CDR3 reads CASSPRSRAHSGANVLTF. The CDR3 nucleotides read TGTGCCAGCAGCCCCCGAAGCAGGGCGCACTCTGGGGCCAACGTCCTGACTTTC.

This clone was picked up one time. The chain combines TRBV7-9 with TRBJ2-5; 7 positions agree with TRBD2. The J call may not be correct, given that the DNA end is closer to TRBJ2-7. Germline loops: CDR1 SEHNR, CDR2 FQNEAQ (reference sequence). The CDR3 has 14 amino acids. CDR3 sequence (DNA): TGTGCCAGCAGCGGGGGGGGTACTACCTACGAGCAGTACTTC. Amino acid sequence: CASSGGGTTYEQYF.

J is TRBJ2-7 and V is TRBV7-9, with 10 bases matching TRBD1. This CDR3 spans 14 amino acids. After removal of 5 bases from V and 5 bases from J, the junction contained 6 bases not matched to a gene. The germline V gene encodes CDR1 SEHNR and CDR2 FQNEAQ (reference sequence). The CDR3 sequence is CASSKDRGFHEQYF. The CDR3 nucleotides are TGTGCCAGCAGCAAGGACAGGGGGTTCCACGAGCAGTACTTC.

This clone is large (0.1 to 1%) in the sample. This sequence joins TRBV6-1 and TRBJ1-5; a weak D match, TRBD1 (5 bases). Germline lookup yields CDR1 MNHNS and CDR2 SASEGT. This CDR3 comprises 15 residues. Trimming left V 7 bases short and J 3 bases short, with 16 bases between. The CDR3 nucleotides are TGTGCCAGCACTCCGTGGGGCCTCGACAATCAGCCCCAGCATTTT. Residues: CASTPWGLDNQPQHF.

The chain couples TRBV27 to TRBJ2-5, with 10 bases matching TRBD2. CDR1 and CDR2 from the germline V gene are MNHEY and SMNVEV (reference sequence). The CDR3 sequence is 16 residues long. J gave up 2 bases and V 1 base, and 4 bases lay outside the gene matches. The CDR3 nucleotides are TGTGCCAGCAGTTTATATCCAGCGGGGGGGCAAGAGACCCAGTACTTC. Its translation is CASSLYPAGGQETQYF.

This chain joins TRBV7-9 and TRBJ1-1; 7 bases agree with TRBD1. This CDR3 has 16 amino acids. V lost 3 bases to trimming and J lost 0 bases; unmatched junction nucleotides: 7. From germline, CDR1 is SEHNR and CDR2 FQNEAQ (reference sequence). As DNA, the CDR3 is TGTGCCAGCAGCTTGTGGGACAGCCCCTTGAACACTGAAGCTTTCTTT. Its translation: CASSLWDSPLNTEAFF.